These T cell receptor beta chains were read from a single sample in a study of identical twins. Via MiXCR, TCRdb re-called the 5' RACE reads, giving one row per CDR3 protein. The sample has hundreds of thousands of distinct CDR3 sequences; less than 9.5% are singletons. A further study also used this sample, focusing on yellow fever vaccine responses in identical twins.

Sequenced material: CD8+ T cells sorted from blood. All receptors come from a woman under 30 in good health. Both conserved end residues are part of each CDR3. D genes are given only for firm matches. The size of a clone is reported for some rows only, either as once, few or many, or as a class for expanded clones.

J: TRBJ1-1; D: TRBD1; V: TRBV6-2/TRBV6-3; size: few; CDR3: CATATGESNTEAFF; DNA: TGTGCCACCGCGACAGGGGAGTCGAACACTGAAGCTTTCTTT
J: TRBJ1-1; D: TRBD1; V: TRBV5-1; size: many; CDR3: CASSFRQGDTEAFF; DNA: TGCGCCAGCAGCTTCCGACAGGGCGACACTGAAGCTTTCTTT
J: TRBJ2-3; D: .; V: TRBV15; size: .; CDR3: CATSRDRAVEDTQYF; DNA: TGTGCCACCAGCAGAGATAGGGCTGTGGAAGATACGCAGTATTTT
J: TRBJ2-1; D: TRBD1; V: TRBV12-3/TRBV12-4; size: few; CDR3: CASSLSRDSNNEQFF; DNA: TGTGCCAGCAGTTTATCCCGGGACAGTAACAATGAGCAGTTCTTC
J: TRBJ2-5; D: .; V: TRBV20-1; size: .; CDR3: CSARDQGGAALHETQYF; DNA: TGCAGTGCTAGAGATCAGGGGGGGGCTGCCCTCCACGAGACCCAGTACTTC
J: TRBJ2-1; D: .; V: TRBV7-2; size: many; CDR3: CASSLVVGVTYNEQFF; DNA: TGTGCCAGCAGCTTAGTCGTAGGGGTAACCTACAATGAGCAGTTCTTC
J: TRBJ2-6; D: .; V: TRBV5-8; size: few; CDR3: CASSLVGYSGANVLTF; DNA: TGTGCCAGCAGCTTGGTGGGTTACTCTGGGGCCAACGTCCTGACTTTC
J: TRBJ2-6; D: .; V: TRBV4-2; size: .; CDR3: CASSQGDITSGANVLTF; DNA: TGTGCCAGCAGCCAAGGTGACATCACCTCTGGGGCCAACGTCCTGACTTTC
J: TRBJ1-1; D: .; V: TRBV5-6; size: few; CDR3: CASSLAFWTAAHTEAFF; DNA: TGTGCCAGCAGCTTGGCTTTTTGGACGGCGGCACACACTGAAGCTTTCTTT
J: TRBJ2-7; D: .; V: TRBV3-1; size: medium-sized; CDR3: CASSQAYGVYEQYF; DNA: TGTGCCAGCAGCCAAGCATACGGGGTCTACGAGCAGTACTTC
J: TRBJ2-7; D: TRBD2; V: TRBV6-5; size: many; CDR3: CASSYEKTSGTYEQYF; DNA: TGTGCCAGCAGTTACGAAAAGACTAGCGGGACTTACGAGCAGTACTTC
J: TRBJ2-1; D: .; V: TRBV7-6; size: .; CDR3: CASSLARAGLYNEQFF; DNA: TGTGCCAGCAGCTTAGCGCGGGCAGGACTCTACAATGAGCAGTTCTTC
J: TRBJ1-2; D: .; V: TRBV5-1; size: few; CDR3: CASSLEGAPMEGYTF; DNA: TGCGCCAGCAGCTTGGAAGGGGCCCCCATGGAGGGCTACACCTTC
J: TRBJ2-3; D: .; V: TRBV6-2/TRBV6-3; size: many; CDR3: CASSYSLREDRDTQYF; DNA: TGTGCCAGCAGTTACTCTTTGCGGGAAGACCGAGATACGCAGTATTTT
J: TRBJ2-3; D: TRBD2; V: TRBV7-6; size: few; CDR3: CASSPRGGLAPDTQYF; DNA: TGTGCCAGCAGCCCCCGGGGCGGACTAGCCCCAGATACGCAGTATTTT
J: TRBJ2-1; D: TRBD2; V: TRBV3-1; size: many; CDR3: CASSRELAGESDEQFF; DNA: TGTGCCAGCAGCCGAGAACTAGCGGGGGAGTCAGATGAGCAGTTCTTC
J: TRBJ1-2; D: .; V: TRBV20-1; size: .; CDR3: CSAREWDHGVHGYTF; DNA: TGCAGTGCTAGAGAGTGGGACCACGGAGTCCATGGCTACACCTTC
J: TRBJ2-3; D: .; V: TRBV3-1; size: .; CDR3: CASSLATTADTQYF; DNA: TGTGCCAGCAGCTTGGCGACTACTGCAGATACGCAGTATTTT
J: TRBJ1-5; D: .; V: TRBV24-1; size: many; CDR3: CATSGRGNNQPQHF; DNA: TGTGCCACCAGCGGACGGGGGAACAATCAGCCCCAGCATTTT
J: TRBJ2-7; D: TRBD1; V: TRBV27; size: few; CDR3: CASSPSTGNYEQYF; DNA: TGTGCCAGCAGCCCCTCGACAGGGAACTACGAGCAGTACTTC
J: TRBJ1-1; D: TRBD1; V: TRBV5-1; size: .; CDR3: CASSFDRAEAFF; DNA: TGCGCCAGCAGCTTCGACAGGGCTGAAGCTTTCTTT
J: TRBJ2-2; D: TRBD1; V: TRBV5-6; size: .; CDR3: CASSWTGSGELFF; DNA: TGTGCCAGCAGCTGGACAGGGTCCGGGGAGCTGTTTTTT
J: TRBJ2-1; D: .; V: TRBV4-3; size: few; CDR3: CASSQDLRGWGNEQFF; DNA: TGCGCCAGCAGCCAAGATCTTCGTGGATGGGGCAATGAGCAGTTCTTC
J: TRBJ2-1; D: TRBD2; V: TRBV12-3/TRBV12-4; size: .; CDR3: CASISGTSGRINEQFF; DNA: TGTGCCAGCATTTCCGGGACTAGCGGGAGGATTAATGAGCAGTTCTTC
J: TRBJ1-1; D: .; V: TRBV29-1; size: many; CDR3: CSVQGMNTEAFF; DNA: TGCAGCGTCCAGGGGATGAACACTGAAGCTTTCTTT
J: TRBJ2-1; D: TRBD2; V: TRBV20-1; size: few; CDR3: CSAREKALAGAYNEQFF; DNA: TGCAGTGCTAGAGAGAAGGCACTAGCGGGAGCCTACAATGAGCAGTTCTTC
J: TRBJ2-2; D: .; V: TRBV7-6; size: .; CDR3: CASRPDLAPGELFF; DNA: TGTGCCAGCAGGCCCGATTTGGCCCCCGGGGAGCTGTTTTTT
J: TRBJ2-1; D: .; V: TRBV27; size: few; CDR3: CASSLRGSDEQFF; DNA: TGTGCCAGCAGTTTACGGGGTAGTGATGAGCAGTTCTTC
J: TRBJ2-1; D: TRBD2; V: TRBV20-1; size: many; CDR3: CSASPPTSGRAKVLNEQFF; DNA: TGCAGTGCTTCACCCCCGACTAGCGGGAGGGCCAAGGTTTTAAATGAGCAGTTCTTC
J: TRBJ2-1; D: TRBD2; V: TRBV4-3; size: .; CDR3: CASSQATSGSYEQFF; DNA: TGCGCCAGCAGCCAAGCGACTAGCGGGAGTTATGAGCAGTTCTTC
J: TRBJ2-3; D: .; V: TRBV5-4; size: many; CDR3: CASSFALSWTLHTSTDTQYF; DNA: TGTGCCAGCAGCTTTGCCCTATCTTGGACACTTCATACTAGCACAGATACGCAGTATTTT
J: TRBJ2-3; D: .; V: TRBV7-3; size: few; CDR3: CASSGGLVGRTDTQYF; DNA: TGTGCCAGCAGCGGGGGGCTAGTCGGCCGCACAGATACGCAGTATTTT
J: TRBJ2-7; D: .; V: TRBV12-5; size: .; CDR3: CASGNSGVSGYEQYF; DNA: TGTGCTAGTGGCAACTCGGGGGTTTCAGGCTACGAGCAGTACTTC
J: TRBJ2-1; D: .; V: TRBV5-1; size: many; CDR3: CASSGHDLYNEQFF; DNA: TGCGCCAGCAGCGGCCACGACTTATACAATGAGCAGTTCTTC
J: TRBJ2-2; D: .; V: TRBV3-1; size: few; CDR3: CASSQPYTGELFF; DNA: TGTGCCAGCAGCCAACCATACACCGGGGAGCTGTTTTTT
J: TRBJ1-2; D: TRBD1; V: TRBV15; size: .; CDR3: CATSAGTGPAGYTF; DNA: TGTGCCACCAGCGCGGGGACAGGGCCGGCTGGCTACACCTTC
J: TRBJ2-5; D: .; V: TRBV6-5; size: few; CDR3: CASSSDWNQETQYF; DNA: TGTGCCAGCAGTTCGGACTGGAACCAAGAGACCCAGTACTTC
J: TRBJ2-1; D: TRBD2; V: TRBV27; size: many; CDR3: CASSTGTSGYNEQFF; DNA: TGTGCCAGCAGTACAGGGACTAGCGGATACAATGAGCAGTTCTTC
J: TRBJ2-3; D: TRBD2; V: TRBV7-9; size: .; CDR3: CASVQTSGYPDTQYF; DNA: TGTGCCAGTGTACAGACTAGCGGGTACCCAGATACGCAGTATTTT
J: TRBJ2-7; D: TRBD1; V: TRBV11-2; size: many; CDR3: CASSSDRDSYEQYF; DNA: TGTGCCAGCAGCTCAGACCGGGACAGCTACGAGCAGTACTTC
J: TRBJ1-2; D: .; V: TRBV6-1; size: .; CDR3: CASSPGTSLRYGYTF; DNA: TGTGCCAGCAGCCCTGGGACCTCTTTACGATATGGCTACACCTTC
J: TRBJ2-1; D: .; V: TRBV30; size: .; CDR3: CAWGIGGEEQFF; DNA: TGTGCCTGGGGCATCGGGGGAGAAGAGCAGTTCTTC
J: TRBJ2-3; D: .; V: TRBV6-5; size: many; CDR3: CASSYESGTDTQYF; DNA: TGTGCCAGCAGTTACGAATCTGGGACAGATACGCAGTATTTT
J: TRBJ1-5; D: .; V: TRBV3-1; size: few; CDR3: CASSQDKDQPQHF; DNA: TGTGCCAGCAGCCAAGATAAGGATCAGCCCCAGCATTTT
J: TRBJ2-7; D: TRBD1; V: TRBV7-9; size: few; CDR3: CASSSGQGDYEQYF; DNA: TGTGCCAGCAGCTCGGGACAGGGGGACTACGAGCAGTACTTC
J: TRBJ2-1; D: .; V: TRBV19; size: .; CDR3: CASSIGRFEQFF; DNA: TGTGCCAGTAGTATCGGTAGGTTCGAGCAGTTCTTC
J: TRBJ2-4; D: .; V: TRBV25-1; size: many; CDR3: CASSERGEQAKNIQYF; DNA: TGTGCCAGCAGTGAAAGAGGGGAGCAAGCCAAAAACATTCAGTACTTC
J: TRBJ2-1; D: .; V: TRBV4-1; size: few; CDR3: CASSQMGMGNEQFF; DNA: TGCGCCAGCAGCCAAATGGGAATGGGCAATGAGCAGTTCTTC
J: TRBJ2-3; D: .; V: TRBV7-6; size: few; CDR3: CASTPQGPDTQYF; DNA: TGTGCCAGCACCCCTCAGGGCCCAGATACGCAGTATTTT
J: TRBJ1-5; D: .; V: TRBV5-6; size: many; CDR3: CASSDTGTPNQPQHF; DNA: TGTGCCAGCAGCGACACCGGGACACCCAATCAGCCCCAGCATTTT
J: TRBJ2-5; D: .; V: TRBV24-1; size: .; CDR3: CATSNVAGQPSRDPGQETQYF; DNA: TGTGCCACCAGTAATGTTGCGGGACAGCCATCCAGGGATCCAGGTCAAGAGACCCAGTACTTC
J: TRBJ2-3; D: .; V: TRBV7-6; size: few; CDR3: CASSPRWEQPGDTQYF; DNA: TGTGCCAGCAGCCCCCGCTGGGAACAACCGGGGGATACGCAGTATTTT
J: TRBJ2-1; D: TRBD2; V: TRBV7-8; size: many; CDR3: CASSPSGSVIDEQFF; DNA: TGTGCCAGCAGTCCTAGCGGGAGTGTAATTGATGAGCAGTTCTTC
J: TRBJ2-1; D: TRBD1; V: TRBV6-2/TRBV6-3; size: .; CDR3: CASTPQGQGMNEQFF; DNA: TGTGCCAGCACACCACAGGGACAGGGAATGAATGAGCAGTTCTTC
J: TRBJ2-3; D: TRBD2; V: TRBV11-2; size: .; CDR3: CASSPYGLTSVGRDTQYF; DNA: TGTGCCAGCAGCCCATACGGTCTCACTAGCGTGGGCAGAGATACGCAGTATTTT
J: TRBJ2-7; D: .; V: TRBV5-1; size: .; CDR3: CASSPSAGSYEQYF; DNA: TGCGCCAGCAGCCCCAGTGCGGGGTCCTACGAGCAGTACTTC
J: TRBJ2-2; D: .; V: TRBV29-1; size: .; CDR3: CSALGPNTGELFF; DNA: TGCAGCGCCCTGGGTCCGAACACCGGGGAGCTGTTTTTT
J: TRBJ2-3; D: TRBD2; V: TRBV5-1; size: .; CDR3: CASSGTIAGETDTQYF; DNA: TGCGCCAGCAGCGGTACTATAGCGGGAGAGACAGATACGCAGTATTTT
J: TRBJ2-7; D: TRBD1; V: TRBV29-1; size: many; CDR3: CSVETGEYEQYF; DNA: TGCAGCGTTGAGACAGGGGAGTACGAGCAGTACTTC